A single sample is the source of the 18 T cell receptor beta chains below, sequenced in a study of vaccination and CD4 T cells after COVID-19. The Oncomine TCR Beta short-read assay was what sequenced the DNA obtained from cultured CD4+ T cells. From the PCR reads, TCRdb called clonotypes with MiXCR, one entry per CDR3 protein. This sample has some 15,000 distinct CDR3 sequences; roughly 50% occur once, and the top ten carry 20%. Time point specified: late sampling 161 to 241 days after vaccination in three convalescent patients. Described treatment: approximately 11-day PBMC culture with coronavirus spike peptide pools or control peptides (ViraFEST assay). These receptors are not linked to any known antigen. The starting material was CD4+ T cells from blood, cultured in vitro, obtained about 7 months after SARS-CoV-2 vaccination. Every receptor here comes from a human donor who had recovered from COVID-19.

This sequence joins TRBV19 and TRBJ1-1, with D maybe TRBD1 (5 bases). V gave up 6 bases and J gave up 4 bases, with 15 bases separating them. Germline values: CDR1 LNHDA, CDR2 SQIVND (reference sequence). The CDR3 is 14 residues long. The CDR3 region has the DNA TGTGCCAGTAGACACCCCGCGAGGGGCACTGAAGCTTTCTTT. Translating it yields CASRHPARGTEAFF.

This sequence joins TRBV10-3 and TRBJ2-5, with D possibly being TRBD1 (5 bases). The CDR3 consists of 16 residues. The germline V gene has CDR1 ENHRY and CDR2 SYGVKD. The ends were cut back, 2 bases at V and 4 bases at J, with 17 bases in the middle. The CDR3 coding sequence is TGTGCCATCAGTGAGGCCAGGGCGAGAGGCTTAGAGACCCAGTACTTC. The encoded protein is CAISEARARGLETQYF.

The table lists this clonotype with a few counts. J is TRBJ2-3 and V is TRBV6-1; the match to TRBD2 covers 9 bases. The CDR3 has 14 residues. Germline trimming cut 6 bases from V and 1 base from J; bases unmatched to any gene: 2. Germline CDR1 and CDR2: MNHNS and SASEGT. CDR3 protein: CASSRTSGTDTQYF. CDR3 bases: TGTGCCAGCAGCCGGACTAGCGGCACAGATACGCAGTATTTT.

This clonotype occurred a few times. CDR3 sequence (DNA): TGTGCCAGCAGTTTACGTCCGGGACAGGGTTCTCGTCAGCCCCAGCATTTT. Protein sequence: CASSLRPGQGSRQPQHF. The chain employs TRBV28 and TRBJ1-5, with 9 positions matching TRBD1. V gave up 2 bases and J gave up 6 bases; unmatched junction bases: 11. CDR1 is MDHEN and CDR2 is SYDVKM in the germline V gene. This CDR3 is 17 amino acids long.

V usage is TRBV6-2 or TRBV6-3 and J usage is TRBJ2-1, with 10 bases aligning to TRBD2. Germline CDR1 is MNHEY and CDR2 is SVGEGT. The trim removed 2 bases at V and 2 bases at J, leaving 9 bases unmatched. This CDR3 contains 18 residues. CDR3 loop: CASSYHLLAGYTYNEQFF. The CDR3 coding sequence is TGTGCCAGCAGTTACCACCTACTAGCGGGATATACCTACAATGAGCAGTTCTTC.

V is TRBV20-1 and J is TRBJ1-5, with 7 bases that match TRBD1. Germline CDR1 DFQATT, CDR2 SNEGSKA (reference sequence). This CDR3 has 15 amino acids. After removal of 0 bases from V and 4 bases from J, the junction contained 6 bases not matched to a gene. CDR3 protein: CSARERQGENQPQHF. The CDR3, as DNA: TGCAGTGCTAGAGAGAGGCAGGGGGAAAATCAGCCCCAGCATTTT.

The sample holds a few counts of this clonotype. The V call is TRBV7-2, the J call TRBJ2-7; 7 nucleotides line up with TRBD1. The CDR3 extends over 14 amino acids. Germline V gives CDR1 SGHTA, CDR2 FQGNSA. Unmatched junction bases numbered 5, after V lost 3 bases and J lost 3 bases. The CDR3 here is CASSFSGQIYEQYF. The CDR3 coding sequence is TGTGCCAGCAGCTTCTCGGGACAGATCTACGAGCAGTACTTC.

This clonotype was counted a few times. J is TRBJ1-5 and V is TRBV7-2; D not resolved. Trimming took 1 base from V and 4 from J, leaving 5 bases between them. CDR3 length equals 13 residues. CDR1 and CDR2 (germline): SGHTA, FQGNSA. The DNA of the CDR3 is TGTGCCAGCAGCTTAGGGGTAAATCAGCCCCAGCATTTT. Its protein product is CASSLGVNQPQHF.

This clonotype was observed a few times. The V and J genes are TRBV19 and TRBJ1-5; 7 bases agree with TRBD1. The CDR3 length is 15 residues. V lost 5 bases to trimming and J lost 5 bases; unmatched junction nucleotides: 9. Germline V gives CDR1 LNHDA, CDR2 SQIVND (reference sequence). The CDR3 region is CASSATGRDHQPQHF. For the CDR3, the DNA is TGTGCCAGTAGTGCGACAGGGAGGGACCATCAGCCCCAGCATTTT. The full variable domain, completed using reference TRBV19 and TRBJ1-5, is DGGITQSPKYLFRKEGQNVTLSCEQNLNHDAMYWYRQDPGQGLRLIYYSQIVNDFQKGDIAEGYSVSREKKESFPLTVTSAQKNPTAFYLCASSATGRDHQPQHFGDGTRLSIL.

This clonotype has only a few counts. The J gene is TRBJ2-7, the V gene TRBV7-9; TRBD2 agrees at 12 bases. The germline V gene encodes CDR1 SEHNR and CDR2 FQNEAQ (reference sequence). CDR3 size: 16 residues. V was pared by 5 bases and J by 4 bases, with 9 bases of the junction left unmatched. In DNA form, the CDR3 reads TGTGCCAGCAGCACAGGACTAGCGGGGACAATATACGAGCAGTACTTC. It yields the protein CASSTGLAGTIYEQYF. The variable domain in full, with the rest retrieved from reference TRBV7-9 and TRBJ2-7, is DTGVSQNPRHKITKRGQNVTFRCDPISEHNRLYWYRQTLGQGPEFLTYFQNEAQLEKSRLLSDRFSAERPKGSFSTLEIQRTEQGDSAMYLCASSTGLAGTIYEQYFGPGTRLTVT.

The chain carries TRBV15 and TRBJ2-2; D is undetermined. The CDR3 sequence is 14 residues long. Deletions cut 6 bases from V and 7 bases from J, with 15 bases between. Germline V gives CDR1 LNHNV, CDR2 YYDKDF (reference sequence). The CDR3 loop is CATRNGLLNGELFF. The CDR3 DNA reads as TGTGCCACCAGGAATGGCCTGTTAAACGGGGAGCTGTTTTTT.

The chain joins TRBV20-1 to TRBJ2-5, with 7 bases matching TRBD2. The trim removed 7 bases at V and 1 base at J, leaving 6 bases unmatched. CDR3 length: 13 residues. The V gene's germline CDR1 is DFQATT and CDR2 SNEGSKA (reference sequence). This CDR3 reads CSVTRGTQETQYF. CDR3 bases: TGCAGTGTTACGCGGGGGACCCAAGAGACCCAGTACTTC.

V is TRBV11-1 and J is TRBJ2-7; D is perhaps TRBD1 (5 bases). The CDR3 extends over 15 amino acids. V was shortened by 2 bases and J by 3 bases, with 14 bases between the two germline ends. Germline lookup yields CDR1 SGHAT and CDR2 FQDESV (reference sequence). The CDR3 DNA reads TGTGCCAGCAGCTTATTAGGCAGGGAAATCTACGAGCAGTACTTC. Translation: CASSLLGREIYEQYF.

The chain combines TRBV20-1 with TRBJ2-1; TRBD2 agrees at 8 bases. CDR3 size: 16 residues. The trim removed 3 bases at V and 4 bases at J, leaving 11 bases unmatched. Per germline, CDR1 DFQATT and CDR2 SNEGSKA (reference sequence). DNA for the CDR3: TGCAGTGCTAGGGGGGGCAGCGGGAGTACTTACAATGAGCAGTTCTTC. Translated: CSARGGSGSTYNEQFF.

A few counts support this clonotype. The chain joins TRBV6-5 to TRBJ1-1, with a tentative D call TRBD1 (5 bases). Germline V gene sequence: CDR1 MNHEY, CDR2 SVGAGI. The V end lost 5 bases, the J end lost 4 bases, and 20 bases lay between the germline ends. The CDR3 is 16 residues long. Written as DNA, the CDR3 is TGTGCCAGCAGTACAAGACGGCGAGGGGTTGCCACTGAAGCTTTCTTT. This translates into CASSTRRRGVATEAFF.

This rearrangement joins TRBV29-1 to TRBJ2-4, with 8 positions matching TRBD1. Germline assignment: CDR1 SQVTM and CDR2 ANQGSEA. Trimming at V came to 4 bases and at J to 7 bases, leaving 6 bases not matched to a gene. The CDR3 length is 13 residues. This CDR3 is CSVAPDRVNIQYF. CDR3 coding DNA: TGCAGCGTTGCCCCGGACAGGGTGAACATTCAGTACTTC.

This rearrangement joins TRBV7-6 to TRBJ1-6, with D unresolved. The CDR3 is 14 amino acids. The V end was cut by 2 bases, the J end by 5 bases, with 7 bases between. CDR1 is SGHVS, CDR2 FNYEAQ, per germline. The CDR3 protein is CASSLILDNSPLHF. CDR3 DNA sequence: TGTGCCAGCAGCTTAATCCTGGATAATTCACCCCTCCACTTT.

This clonotype was seen a few times. The V and J genes are TRBV7-6 and TRBJ2-7; a possible D gene is TRBD1 (6 bases). CDR1 SGHVS and CDR2 FNYEAQ come from the germline V gene. This CDR3 is 14 amino acids long. V lost 5 bases to trimming and J lost 4 bases, with 15 bases between them. CDR3 bases: TGTGCCAGCAGCCGAACTACGACAGGATACGAGCAGTACTTC. It is translated as CASSRTTTGYEQYF.